This TCR beta chain was captured in a study of T cell responses to AZD1222 COVID-19 vaccine. General observations from the study: Sampling captured repertoires only after the peak T cell response. Recipients of AZD1222 seropositive at baseline numbered only five or six. Donors were largely white British and mainly female; clonal diversity was possibly underestimated.

To note about this clone: Its antigen is as yet unknown.

The CDR3 covers 14 residues. Trimming cost V 1 base and J 6 bases, with 11 bases left between them. The germline gives CDR1 SGHKS, CDR2 YYEKEE (reference sequence). Assay used: immunoSEQ multiplex PCR; TCRdb lists only in-frame clones, some missing. The sample includes around 67,000 clones, approximately 80% of them seen just once. This TCR was sampled from an adult in good health. The chain is built from TRBV5-5 and TRBJ2-1; a possible D gene is TRBD2 (6 bases). Sequences were derived from peripheral blood, sampled on day 0 of AZD1222 vaccination. The CDR3 sequence: CASSLPGLSNEQFF. The CDR3 bases are TGTGCCAGCAGCTTGCCGGGACTCAGCAATGAGCAGTTCTTC. Filled out from reference TRBV5-5 and TRBJ2-1, the complete variable domain reads DAGVTQSPTHLIKTRGQQVTLRCSPISGHKSVSWYQQVLGQGPQFIFQYYEKEERGRGNFPDRFSARQFPNYSSELNVNALLLGDSALYLCASSLPGLSNEQFFGPGTRLTVL.